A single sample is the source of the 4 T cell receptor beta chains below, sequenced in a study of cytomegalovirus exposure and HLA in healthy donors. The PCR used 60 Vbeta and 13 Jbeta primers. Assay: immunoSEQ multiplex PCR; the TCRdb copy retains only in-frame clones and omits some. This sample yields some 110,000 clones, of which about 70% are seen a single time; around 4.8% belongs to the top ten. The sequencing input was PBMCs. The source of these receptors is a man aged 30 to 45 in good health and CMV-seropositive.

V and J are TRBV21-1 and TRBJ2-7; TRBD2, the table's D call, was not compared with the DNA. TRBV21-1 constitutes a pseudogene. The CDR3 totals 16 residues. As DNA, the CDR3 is TGTGCCAGCAGCAAAGACGATGGAGGCGCATCCTACGAGCAGTACTTC. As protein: CASSKDDGGASYEQYF.

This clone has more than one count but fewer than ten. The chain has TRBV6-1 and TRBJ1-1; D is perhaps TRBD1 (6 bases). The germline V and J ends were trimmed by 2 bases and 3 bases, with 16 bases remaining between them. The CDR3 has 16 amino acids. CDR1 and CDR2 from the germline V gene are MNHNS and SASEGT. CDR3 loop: CASSERWRAGDTEAFF. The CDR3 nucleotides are TGTGCCAGCAGTGAAAGATGGCGCGCAGGGGACACTGAAGCTTTCTTT.

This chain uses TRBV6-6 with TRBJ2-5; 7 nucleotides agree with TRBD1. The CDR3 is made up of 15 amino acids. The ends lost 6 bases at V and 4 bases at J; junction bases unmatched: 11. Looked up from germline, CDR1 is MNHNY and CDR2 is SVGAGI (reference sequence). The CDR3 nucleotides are TGTGCCAGCAGGGCACAGGGGCAGGTAGGAGAGACCCAGTACTTC. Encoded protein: CASRAQGQVGETQYF.

Here the CDR3 DNA reads TGTGCCAGCAGTTACGGCGGGGAGGGCTACGAGCAGTACTTC. Amino acid sequence: CASSYGGEGYEQYF. The V gene is TRBV6-5, the J gene TRBJ2-7; 7 bases map to TRBD2. This CDR3 spans 14 amino acids. In germline, CDR1 is MNHEY, CDR2 SVGAGI. J was trimmed by 3 bases and V by 2 bases; bases with no gene match: 4.